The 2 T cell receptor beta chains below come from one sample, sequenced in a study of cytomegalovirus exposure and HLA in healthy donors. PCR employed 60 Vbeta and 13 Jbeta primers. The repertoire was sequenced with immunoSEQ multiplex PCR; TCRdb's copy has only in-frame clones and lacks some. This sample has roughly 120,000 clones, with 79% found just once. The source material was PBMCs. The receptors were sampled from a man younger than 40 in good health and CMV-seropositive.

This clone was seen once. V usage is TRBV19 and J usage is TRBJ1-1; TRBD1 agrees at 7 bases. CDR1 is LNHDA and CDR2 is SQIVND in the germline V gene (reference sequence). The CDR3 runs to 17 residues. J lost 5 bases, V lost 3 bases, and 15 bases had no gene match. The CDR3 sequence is CASSIPSGTVYVTEAFF. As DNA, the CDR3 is TGTGCCAGTAGTATCCCATCCGGGACAGTCTATGTGACTGAAGCTTTCTTT.

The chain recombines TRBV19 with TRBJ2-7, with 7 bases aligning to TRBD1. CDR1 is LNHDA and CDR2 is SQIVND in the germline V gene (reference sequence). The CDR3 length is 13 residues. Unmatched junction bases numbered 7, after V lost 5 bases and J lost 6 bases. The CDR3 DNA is TGTGCCAGTAGTGCTAATGACAGGGCCGAGCAGTACTTC. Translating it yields CASSANDRAEQYF.